This T cell receptor beta chain was sequenced in a study of regulatory T cells in long-lasting Graves disease (dated by TCRdb to about 2021). For context, the study as a whole: Antithyroid drugs had been taken for less than 3 months by newly diagnosed Graves' disease patients. The study was registered as a clinical trial and conducted in China. TCR sequencing covered some 13 persistent and roughly 20 newly diagnosed Graves' disease patients, some 35 samples in total. Patients with persistent Graves' disease were compared with patients with newly diagnosed Graves' disease using TCR sequencing and RNA sequencing of peripheral blood.

This clonotype was seen only once. It lacks a known antigen. Qualities for individual bases were not recorded, and no much larger clone is one base off. Just one read gives weak support. The receptor library was made with multiplex PCR. The sequencer was an Illumina HiSeq 4000. CDR3 regions were amplified by Arm-PCR with iRepertoire HTBI primers to construct TCR beta libraries. PCR products were gel purified before sequencing. The paper's data handling went like this. A total of fewer than 70 TRBV and more than twelve TRBJ segments were identified across samples and were used for gene usage analysis of CDR3 amino acid clonotypes. Filtered high-quality paired reads were merged into contigs using COPE and FqMerger. BLAST was used to align contigs to the IMGT TRBV, TRBD and TRBJ reference genes, and CDR3 was defined following IMGT. Any clonotype with a frequency above 0.1% was counted as a highly expanded clone. Shannon entropy served as the measure of repertoire diversity, while the Gini coefficient captured V-J evenness. A clonotype was considered public if more than one individual shared it. TCRdb took the public reads, trimmed them with fastp at Q25, ran MiXCR for clone calling and kept in-frame beta chains. Every entry covers one CDR3 protein and lists the most common genes and DNA from its rows. The V and J calls reflect TCRdb's pipeline rather than the authors' work. The sample contains 530,000 or so distinct CDR3 sequences, about 16% of them found a single time. The ten largest clones add up to around 12% of the sample.

What the study reported, not specific to this receptor: A larger number of public clonotypes was shared among persistent patients (about 2,700) than among newly diagnosed patients (about 990). The authors acknowledged the small sample size as a limitation that may reduce accuracy. The study examined only peripheral blood because the primary lesion, thyroid tissue, could not be accessed. TRBV28, TRBJ1-2 and TRBJ2-5 were preferentially used in persistent disease, while TRBV20-1 and TRBJ2-1 were favored in newly diagnosed disease. Compared with newly diagnosed patients, patients with persistent Graves' disease had lower TCR Shannon entropy and fewer highly expanded clones, which suggests clonal expansion. Only the TCR beta chain was sequenced and analyzed.

This sample's time point label indicates: newly diagnosed GD, antithyroid drugs for less than 3 months. For both TCR sequencing and RNA sequencing, RNA was extracted from PBMCs using TRIzol. The diagnosis of Graves' disease followed American Thyroid Association guidelines. Patients for the study were recruited at an endocrinology department in Xi'an, China. Each patient gave approximately 9 milliliters of peripheral blood, collected in an EDTA anticoagulant tube. Ficoll Paque Plus density gradient separation was used to isolate PBMCs, and no additional T cell sorting was done. An Agilent 2100 Bioanalyzer and agarose gel were used to check RNA quality, while a NanoDrop 2000 measured RNA concentration. The V end gives up 1 base and the J end 10 bases, leaving 9 bases in the junction not matched to a gene. CDR1 and CDR2 are drawn from the germline V gene (reference sequence): SEHNR, FQNEAQ. Taken from cysteine to phenylalanine, the CDR3 has 15 residues. The DNA shown is the 45-base CDR3, in frame from base 1.

These data are also associated with another study on T cells in Graves' hyperthyroidism and ophthalmopathy. According to the second study: A patient counted as having stable Graves' hyperthyroidism if no progression to ophthalmopathy occurred over 18 months of follow-up. Hyperthyroidism patients were newly diagnosed, with disease duration under 2 months, and aged 18 to 65 years. Patients with uncontrolled infections, other autoimmune diseases, pregnancy or lactation were excluded. Diagnoses were established on the basis of clinical symptoms, serum thyroxine and TRAb, thyroid ultrasound, and orbital computed tomography. The TCR CDR3 was subjected to a first round of RT-PCR using the HTBI primer set and the Qiagen OneStep RT-PCR kit. Most expanded thyroid clonotypes (frequency above 0.001) were also detected in blood, a finding suggesting that blood repertoires may reflect thyroid immune responses. Ophthalmopathy was separated from stable hyperthyroidism by a 13 V-J signature model, with approximately 89% sensitivity and approximately 81% specificity obtained in cross-validation and 80%/75% obtained in testing. In validation, progression to ophthalmopathy was predicted by the model with 70% to 71% sensitivity and 72% to 80% specificity, a median of around 6.5 months before onset. To identify distinguishing TCR V-J signatures, a discovery cohort of around 98 patients was used, comprising 40 to 45 with Graves' ophthalmopathy and some 57 with stable Graves' hyperthyroidism. Whether ophthalmopathy could be predicted prospectively was tested in an independent validation cohort made up of roughly 19 hyperthyroidism patients plus 17 patients who later progressed to ophthalmopathy. The roughly 90 discovery patients were divided at random into training and test sets in a 7:3 ratio. In more than five Graves' hyperthyroidism patients, the study also compared T-cell repertoires from thyroid tissue with T-cell repertoires from blood. After blood sampling, hyperthyroidism patients were treated with methimazole at a starting dose of 30 mg daily, and ophthalmopathy patients were treated with high-dose intravenous methylprednisolone. A second multiplex PCR round built the libraries, followed by size selection and purification. Paired-end sequencing of the libraries was performed with 100 bp reads on an Illumina HiSeq2000. SOAPnuke was used to process the raw data, throwing out any read that contained adapters or uncalled bases, had a mean Phred below 15, or lacked an exact constant-primer or identifier match. COPE v1.2.5 was used to merge the high-quality paired reads, and each unique nucleotide sequence was defined as a clonotype. MiTCR v1.1 was used to align the clonotypes against IMGT TRBV, TRBD and TRBJ reference segments. The analysis included only V-J combinations with a frequency above 0.0001, which together covered over 98% of the repertoires. The TCS score was defined as the ratio of F50 (clonal expansion) to E x V (chaos), calculated using BLOSUM62-based TCRdist between CDR3 peptides within each V-J. Welch's t-statistics and random forest reduced just over 500 V-J features to roughly 13, which were used in a naive Bayes classifier (R e1071). Sample size was not statistically predetermined, and investigators were not blinded to group allocation. The paper reports TCR Vbeta CDR3 sequencing of some 140 peripheral blood samples: over 40 ophthalmopathy, about 75 hyperthyroidism and roughly 17 progressor patients.

This sequence uses TRBV7-9 and TRBJ2-1, with 8 central nucleotides matching TRBD2. The sequence derives from a man aged 18 to 35 with Graves disease. Donor details come from another sample of the same person, matched by shared clones. The sample here was peripheral blood mononuclear cells (PBMCs), taken at new diagnosis, from a patient treated with antithyroid drugs. The CDR3 reads as follows: CASSLVAGSLMEQFF. The DNA sequence follows: TGTGCCAGCAGCTTAGTAGCGGGGTCGTTAATGGAGCAGTTCTTC.